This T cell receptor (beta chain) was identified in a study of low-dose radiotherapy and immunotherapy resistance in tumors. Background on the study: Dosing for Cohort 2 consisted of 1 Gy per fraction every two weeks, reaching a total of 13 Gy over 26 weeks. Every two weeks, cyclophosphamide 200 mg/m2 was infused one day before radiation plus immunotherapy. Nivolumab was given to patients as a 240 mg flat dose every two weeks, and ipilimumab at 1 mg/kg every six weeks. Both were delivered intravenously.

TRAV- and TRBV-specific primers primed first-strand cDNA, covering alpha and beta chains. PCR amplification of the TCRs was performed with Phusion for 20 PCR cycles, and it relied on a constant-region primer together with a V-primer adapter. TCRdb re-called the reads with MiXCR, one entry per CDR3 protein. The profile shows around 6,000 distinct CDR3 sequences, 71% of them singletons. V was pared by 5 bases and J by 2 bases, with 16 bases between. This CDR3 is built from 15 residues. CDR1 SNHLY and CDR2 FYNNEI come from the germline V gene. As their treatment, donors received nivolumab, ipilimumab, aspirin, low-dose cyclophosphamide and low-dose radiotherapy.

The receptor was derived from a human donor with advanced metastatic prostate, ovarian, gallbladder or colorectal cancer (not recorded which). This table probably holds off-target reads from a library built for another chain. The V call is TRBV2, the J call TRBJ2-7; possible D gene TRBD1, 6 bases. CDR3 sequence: CASSIDRTATYEQYF. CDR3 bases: TGTGCCAGCAGTATAGACAGGACAGCTACCTACGAGCAGTACTTC.